A selection of T cell receptor beta chains follows, all from one sample in a study of OX40 agonist ivuxolimab in advanced cancers. Generated by immunoSEQ multiplex PCR, the TCRdb table keeps only in-frame clones and is missing some. The sample lists tens of thousands of clones, 80% to 90% occurring once. Sequences were derived from CD4+ or CD8+ T cells sorted from blood, sampled in a trial of the OX40 agonist ivuxolimab. The receptor source for this set is an adult with an advanced solid tumor such as melanoma, head and neck, liver or kidney cancer. The CDR3 runs from the conserved cysteine through the conserved F or W. The D gene is left open where the match is weak. Expanded clones get a size class; other rows say once, few or many, or leave the size out.

size,D,J,V,CDR3,DNA
.,.,TRBJ2-1,TRBV11-2,CASSFALGGNEQFF,TGTGCCAGCAGCTTCGCCTTAGGGGGCAATGAGCAGTTCTTC
.,TRBD2,TRBJ2-5,TRBV28,CASSSPWSGTETQYF,TGTGCCAGCAGTTCCCCGTGGAGCGGGACGGAGACCCAGTACTTC
.,.,TRBJ2-7,TRBV11-1,CASSLAQTPYEQYF,TGTGCCAGCAGCTTAGCGCAGACCCCCTACGAGCAGTACTTC
.,.,TRBJ2-7,TRBV6-5,CASSYGQGKGEQYF,TGTGCCAGCAGTTACGGCCAGGGGAAAGGCGAGCAGTACTTC
.,TRBD2,TRBJ2-7,TRBV6-5,CASTRLAGVSYEQYF,TGTGCCAGCACCAGGCTAGCGGGGGTCTCCTACGAGCAGTACTTC
once,.,TRBJ1-2,TRBV7-9,CASSAAGFSDYGYTF,TGTGCCAGCAGCGCCGCCGGTTTTAGCGACTATGGCTACACCTTC
.,.,TRBJ1-4,TRBV5-1,CASSGPDFNEKLFF,TGCGCCAGCAGCGGACCGGACTTTAATGAAAAACTGTTTTTT
.,TRBD1,TRBJ1-4,TRBV2,CASSVTGGFGEKLFF,TGTGCCAGCAGTGTTACAGGGGGCTTTGGGGAAAAACTGTTTTTT
once,TRBD1,TRBJ2-3,TRBV5-1,CASAQGAEDTQYF,TGCGCCAGCGCACAGGGGGCTGAAGATACGCAGTATTTT
once,.,TRBJ2-5,TRBV18,CASSPGRQETQYF,TGTGCCAGCTCACCGGGACGGCAAGAGACCCAGTACTTC
.,.,TRBJ2-7,TRBV4-1,CASSQDRGSEQYF,TGCGCCAGCAGCCAAGATCGGGGGAGCGAGCAGTACTTC
.,.,TRBJ1-3,TRBV6-6,CASSYEGGNTIYF,TGTGCCAGCAGTTATGAGGGGGGAAACACCATATATTTT
once,.,TRBJ2-1,TRBV10-3,CAISESGWTDEQFF,TGTGCCATCAGTGAGTCTGGGTGGACGGATGAGCAGTTCTTC
.,TRBD2,TRBJ2-7,TRBV2,CASSREESSGRPYEQYF,TGTGCCAGCAGCCGTGAAGAGTCTAGCGGAAGACCCTACGAGCAGTACTTC
.,.,TRBJ1-5,TRBV12-5,CASGQDTTNQPQHF,TGTGCTAGTGGCCAGGACACAACCAATCAGCCCCAGCATTTT
few,.,TRBJ2-3,TRBV6-1,CASSEVWTPTDTQYF,TGTGCCAGCAGTGAAGTCTGGACACCAACAGATACGCAGTATTTT
.,.,TRBJ1-3,TRBV6-1,CASVQLTSGNTIYF,TGTGCCAGCGTACAGCTAACCTCTGGAAACACCATATATTTT
.,.,TRBJ2-2,TRBV5-6,CASSLGFTGELFF,TGTGCCAGCAGCTTGGGGTTCACCGGGGAGCTGTTTTTT
once,.,TRBJ2-7,TRBV19,CASAGNSYEQYF,TGTGCCAGTGCCGGGAACTCCTACGAGCAGTACTTC
.,.,TRBJ2-3,TRBV19,CASSIDESGTQYF,TGTGCCAGTAGTATAGATGAATCCGGTACGCAGTATTTT
.,.,TRBJ1-3,TRBV6-6,CACRDSGNTIYF,TGTGCCTGCAGGGACTCTGGAAACACCATATATTTT
once,.,TRBJ2-7,TRBV28,CASSLSFEQYF,TGTGCCAGCAGTTTATCTTTCGAGCAGTACTTC
.,TRBD1,TRBJ1-2,TRBV18,CASSPMGQGEGYTF,TGTGCCAGCTCGCCGATGGGACAGGGTGAGGGCTACACCTTC
.,TRBD2,TRBJ2-5,TRBV9,CASSVGLAGVETQYF,TGTGCCAGCAGCGTGGGACTAGCGGGGGTGGAGACCCAGTACTTC
.,.,TRBJ1-4,TRBV5-1,CASSYRQAANEKLFF,TGCGCCAGCAGCTATAGACAGGCGGCAAATGAAAAACTGTTTTTT
.,TRBD2,TRBJ2-2,TRBV4-1,CASSTPSGTSGRPNTGELFF,TGCGCCAGCAGCACCCCATCCGGGACTAGCGGGAGGCCGAACACCGGGGAGCTGTTTTTT
.,TRBD1,TRBJ2-7,TRBV19,CASSLTTGGSYEQYF,TGTGCCAGTAGTCTTACTACAGGGGGGTCCTACGAGCAGTACTTC
.,TRBD2,TRBJ2-5,TRBV27,CASSSPRGRTSGYQETQYF,TGTGCCAGCAGTTCCCCCAGGGGGCGGACTAGCGGGTACCAAGAGACCCAGTACTTC
.,.,TRBJ2-3,TRBV5-1,CASSLLQNTDTQYF,TGCGCCAGCAGCTTGCTTCAGAACACAGATACGCAGTATTTT
.,TRBD1,TRBJ2-2,TRBV7-6,CASSTDRGDTGWKLFF,TGTGCCAGCAGCACGGACAGGGGGGATACCGGGTGGAAGCTGTTTTTT